The 18 T cell receptor beta chains reported below all come from one sample, sequenced in a study of T cell clones after liver transplantation (dated by TCRdb to the late 2010s). The receptor library was made with the immunoSEQ multiplex PCR assay. Drawn from immuneACCESS, this table holds only the in-frame rearrangements with V and J called that TCRdb kept. Clones are partly lost; checked studies trace under half to an unresolved V gene and leave the rest unexplained. This sample lists roughly 60,000 clones; approximately 70% were detected once. Of the sample, about 3% falls within the top ten clones. The specimen comprised CD4+ T cells from blood, sampled at the roughly 15-month timepoint. These receptors all come from a human patient who received a liver transplant. In patients who had a transplant, some T cells may come from the graft donor.

This chain joins TRBV19 and TRBJ2-2, with 8 positions matching TRBD2. CDR3 length: 16 amino acids. Germline-derived CDR1 and CDR2 are LNHDA and SQIVND (reference sequence). The junction had 16 bases not matched to a gene; V was cut back by 11 bases and J by 5 bases. DNA of the CDR3: TGTGCCGTCTCTTCCGTGGGACTAGGGAAAACCGGGGAGCTGTTTTTT. Its protein is CAVSSVGLGKTGELFF.

The chain carries TRBV7-2 and TRBJ2-2; the match to TRBD2 covers 12 bases. Unmatched junction bases numbered 3, after V lost 0 bases and J lost 7 bases. The CDR3 has 16 residues. Germline V CDR1 and CDR2: SGHTA, FQGNSA. The DNA of the CDR3 is TGTGCCAGCAGCTTAGCAGGACTAGCGGGGCACGGGGAGCTGTTTTTT. Translated, it gives CASSLAGLAGHGELFF.

This chain joins TRBV11-2 and TRBJ1-5, with D unclear. The CDR3 sequence is 14 residues long. Germline V gene data show CDR1 as SGHAT and CDR2 as FQNNGV. Trimming took off 5 bases at V and 5 bases at J, with 13 bases between the two ends. The DNA for the CDR3 is TGTGCCAGCAGCCTTGACCAAGTCGATCAGCCCCAGCATTTT. It yields the protein CASSLDQVDQPQHF.

This chain joins TRBV5-1 and TRBJ2-1; 8 bases align to TRBD1. V shed 1 base, J shed 6 bases, and the junction held 12 bases outside the gene matches. Germline V lookup: CDR1 SGHRS, CDR2 YFSETQ. The CDR3 spans 17 residues. The CDR3 loop is CASSLRPIGTGANEQFF. The DNA for the CDR3 is TGCGCCAGCAGCTTGCGCCCCATCGGGACAGGTGCCAATGAGCAGTTCTTC.

This chain joins TRBV28 and TRBJ2-7, with 11 positions matching TRBD2. Per germline, CDR1 MDHEN and CDR2 SYDVKM. J was trimmed by 2 bases and V by 3 bases; bases with no gene match: 3. This CDR3 comprises 15 residues. CDR3 region: CASSFISGGAYEQYF. The CDR3 DNA reads as TGTGCCAGCAGTTTTATTAGCGGGGGGGCCTACGAGCAGTACTTC.

This clone appeared once. The J gene is TRBJ2-5, the V gene TRBV14, with a possible D match to TRBD1 (6 bases). V was clipped by 3 bases and J by 4 bases, with 9 bases between them. CDR3 size: 13 residues. CDR1 is SGHDN and CDR2 is FVKESK in the germline V gene. The DNA for the CDR3 is TGTGCCAGCAGCCAGTCAGGGGTAGAGACCCAGTACTTC. This translates into CASSQSGVETQYF.

This chain uses TRBV5-1 with TRBJ2-7, with TRBD1 matching over 7 bases. Unmatched junction bases numbered 8, after V lost 4 bases and J lost 1 base. CDR1 and CDR2 from the germline V gene are SGHRS and YFSETQ. This CDR3 is 15 amino acids long. The CDR3 region has the DNA TGCGCCAGCAGCCTGCTCGGGACAGCATCCTACGAGCAGTACTTC. Protein: CASSLLGTASYEQYF.

The chain recombines TRBV30 with TRBJ2-2; TRBD1 agrees at 11 bases. Germline assignment: CDR1 GTSNPN and CDR2 SVGIG (reference sequence). The CDR3 is 15 amino acids. Germline trimming cut 1 base from V and 7 bases from J; bases unmatched to any gene: 5. The CDR3 protein is CAWSAGTGGGGELFF. The DNA for the CDR3 is TGTGCCTGGAGTGCCGGGACAGGGGGGGGCGGGGAGCTGTTTTTT. Complete variable domain (other parts from reference TRBV30 and TRBJ2-2): SQTIHQWPATLVQPVGSPLSLECTVEGTSNPNLYWYRQAAGRGLQLLFYSVGIGQISSEVPQNLSASRPQDRQFILSSKKLLLSDSGFYLCAWSAGTGGGGELFFGEGSRLTVL.

This clone counts as medium-sized. Other DNA variants within this sample encode the same CDR3. This chain uses TRBV20-1 with TRBJ1-1; 7 bases match TRBD1. The germline V gene has CDR1 DFQATT and CDR2 SNEGSKA (reference sequence). CDR3 length: 11 residues. J gave up 4 bases and V 6 bases, and 2 bases lay outside the gene matches. The DNA for the CDR3 is TGCAGTGCCAGGGGGAGCACTGAAGCTTTCTTT. This gives the protein CSARGSTEAFF.

This chain joins TRBV25-1 and TRBJ2-1, with D unclear. The V and J ends lost 4 bases and 15 bases respectively, with 16 bases between them. Germline loops: CDR1 MGHDK, CDR2 SYGVNS. The CDR3 spans 12 residues. The CDR3 sequence is CASSATPSSPFF. The CDR3 DNA is TGTGCCAGCAGTGCGACCCCATCATCCCCGTTCTTC.

The chain combines TRBV7-6 with TRBJ2-5; maybe TRBD1 (6 bases). With 5 bases removed from V and 5 bases from J, the gap between germline ends came to 15 bases. The CDR3 extends over 14 amino acids. The germline CDR1 and CDR2 sequences are SGHVS and FNYEAQ. Here the CDR3 reads CASSRLGGGETQYF. Here the CDR3 DNA reads TGTGCCAGCAGCCGGCTAGGGGGTGGGGAGACCCAGTACTTC.

The genes are TRBV19 and TRBJ1-5; 9 bases are a match to TRBD1. V lost 4 bases, J lost 0 bases, and 10 bases stayed unmatched. Germline CDR1 and CDR2: LNHDA and SQIVND (reference sequence). The CDR3 has 18 amino acids. CDR3 region: CASSNTPWTGVSNQPQHF. The CDR3 region has the DNA TGTGCCAGTAGTAATACCCCATGGACAGGGGTTAGCAATCAGCCCCAGCATTTT.

This chain links TRBV5-1 with TRBJ2-3, with 10 bases aligning to TRBD1. Per the germline V gene, CDR1 is SGHRS and CDR2 is YFSETQ. Losses at the gene ends were 4 bases for V and 4 bases for J; bases not matched to a gene: 15. The CDR3 is 18 amino acids. The CDR3, as DNA: TGCGCCAGCAGCCGTACCGTACTGGACAGGGGGGTTCCAGATACGCAGTATTTT. Its protein is CASSRTVLDRGVPDTQYF.

V is TRBV27 and J is TRBJ2-3, with 8 bases matching TRBD1. Germline V gene sequence: CDR1 MNHEY, CDR2 SMNVEV (reference sequence). J lost 5 bases, V lost 5 bases, and 6 bases had no gene match. CDR3 size: 14 residues. The CDR3 DNA is TGTGCCAGCAGTACCAGGGGGCGCGGAGATACGCAGTATTTT. This gives the protein CASSTRGRGDTQYF.

The chain employs TRBV27 and TRBJ1-1, with a tentative D call TRBD1 (5 bases). The CDR3 has 13 residues. V lost 10 bases and J lost 1, with 13 bases in between. Germline CDR1 MNHEY, CDR2 SMNVEV (reference sequence). The CDR3 loop reads CATPRTGNTEAFF. The CDR3 DNA sequence: TGTGCCACTCCTAGAACAGGGAACACTGAAGCTTTCTTT.

The J gene is TRBJ2-3, the V gene TRBV11-2; no reliable D call. Trimming shortened V by 4 bases and J by 3 bases, and 5 bases separated the two germline ends. The CDR3 runs 12 residues. Looked up from germline, CDR1 is SGHAT and CDR2 is FQNNGV. The DNA of the CDR3 is TGTGCCAGCAGCTACGCAACAGATACGCAGTATTTT. It encodes CASSYATDTQYF. The full variable domain, with the rest looked up from reference TRBV11-2 and TRBJ2-3, is EAGVAQSPRYKIIEKRQSVAFWCNPISGHATLYWYQQILGQGPKLLIQFQNNGVVDDSQLPKDRFSAERLKGVDSTLKIQPAKLEDSAVYLCASSYATDTQYFGPGTRLTVL.

The chain is built from TRBV6-1 and TRBJ2-1; D is perhaps TRBD1 (6 bases). This CDR3 has 11 residues. V gave up 6 bases and J gave up 9 bases, with 9 bases separating them. Germline V gives CDR1 MNHNS, CDR2 SASEGT. The CDR3 protein is CASSLGGEQFF. The CDR3 nucleotides are TGTGCCAGCAGCCTAGGGGGTGAGCAGTTCTTC.

This clone turned up a few times. The sample has other DNA sequences that encode this CDR3 too. V and J are TRBV7-9 and TRBJ1-1; TRBD1 matches at 7 bases. Per the germline V gene, CDR1 is SEHNR and CDR2 is FQNEAQ (reference sequence). This CDR3 is built from 14 residues. V shed 1 base, J shed 1 base, and the junction held 0 bases outside the gene matches. The CDR3 is CASSLEGANTEAFF. CDR3 in DNA: TGTGCCAGCAGCTTAGAGGGGGCGAACACTGAAGCTTTCTTT.